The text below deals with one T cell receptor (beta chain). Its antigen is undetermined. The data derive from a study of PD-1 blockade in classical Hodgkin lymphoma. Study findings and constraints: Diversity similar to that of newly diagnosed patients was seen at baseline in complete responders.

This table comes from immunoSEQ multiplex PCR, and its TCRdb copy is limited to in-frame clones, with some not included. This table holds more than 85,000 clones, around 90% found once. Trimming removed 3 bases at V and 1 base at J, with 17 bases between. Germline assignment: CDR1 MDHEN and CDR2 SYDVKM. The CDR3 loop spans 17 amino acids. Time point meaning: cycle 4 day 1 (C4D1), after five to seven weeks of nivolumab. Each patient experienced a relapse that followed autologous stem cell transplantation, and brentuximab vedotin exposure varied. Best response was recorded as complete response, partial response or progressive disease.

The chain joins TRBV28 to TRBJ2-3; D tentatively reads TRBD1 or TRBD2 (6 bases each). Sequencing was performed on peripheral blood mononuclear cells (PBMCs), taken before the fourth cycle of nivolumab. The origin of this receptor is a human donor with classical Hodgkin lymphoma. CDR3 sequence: CASSFGGPSWGTDTQYF. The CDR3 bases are TGTGCCAGCAGTTTTGGGGGGCCATCATGGGGCACAGATACGCAGTATTTT.